The 9 T cell receptor beta chains in this list originate from one sample, sequenced in a study of blood T cells in healthy people across ages (dated by TCRdb to between 2015 and 2017). The method was 5' RACE. Sequenced using an Illumina HiSeq 2500. The second PCR ran for roughly 7 to 11 cycles and used a J-beta primer mix along with a sample-barcoded 5' primer. TCRdb itself trimmed the public reads at Q25 with fastp, ran MiXCR and retained productive beta chains. Entries that share a CDR3 protein sequence are merged under the most common genes and DNA. The sample contains around 690,000 distinct CDR3 sequences, 58% of them found a single time. Approximately 40% of the sample goes to the ten largest clones. What was sequenced was blood. Receptors originate from a man aged 55 to 70 in good health.

In this sample, this clonotype turned up a few times. The rearrangement links TRBV28 to TRBJ1-2; possible D gene TRBD1, 5 bases. Germline V CDR1 and CDR2: MDHEN, SYDVKM. Trimming removed 3 bases from V and 8 bases from J, with 13 bases in between. CDR3 length: 13 amino acids. For the CDR3, the DNA is TGTGCCAGCAGTTTCGACCAGGGCAGAGGCTACACCTTC. It translates to CASSFDQGRGYTF.

This rearrangement joins TRBV27 to TRBJ2-7; tentatively, D is TRBD1 (5 bases). CDR1 is MNHEY, CDR2 SMNVEV, per germline (reference sequence). V was cut by 2 bases and J by 2 bases, with 19 bases left in between. The CDR3 covers 17 residues. The CDR3 here is CASSLRFQGWSAYEQYF. The CDR3 DNA sequence: TGTGCCAGCAGTTTACGGTTCCAGGGTTGGTCGGCCTACGAGCAGTACTTC.

A few counts support this clonotype. The gene calls are TRBV9 and TRBJ1-1; no clear D. The CDR3 loop spans 15 amino acids. Germline CDR1 reads SGDLS; CDR2 reads YYNGEE. Trimming cost V 2 bases and J 2 bases, with 13 bases left between them. CDR3 residues: CASSVLNGLNTEAFF. The CDR3 DNA sequence: TGTGCCAGCAGCGTTTTAAACGGCTTAAACACTGAAGCTTTCTTT.

This chain joins TRBV2 and TRBJ2-1; no reliable D call. This CDR3 is built from 13 residues. The germline gives CDR1 SNHLY, CDR2 FYNNEI. The V and J ends lost 8 bases and 2 bases respectively, with 10 bases between them. The CDR3 loop is CASQKLAYNEQFF. CDR3 in DNA: TGTGCCAGCCAGAAACTGGCCTACAATGAGCAGTTCTTC.

This clonotype has just a few counts. The genes are TRBV27 and TRBJ2-7, with D perhaps matching TRBD1 (6 bases). V lost 5 bases to trimming and J lost 4 bases, with 18 bases between them. From germline, CDR1 is MNHEY and CDR2 SMNVEV (reference sequence). The length of the CDR3 is 15 residues. The chain's CDR3 is CASSPTGHSGYEQYF. The CDR3 DNA reads as TGTGCCAGCAGTCCCACGGGACATTCTGGGTACGAGCAGTACTTC.

The J gene is TRBJ2-3, the V gene TRBV20-1; TRBD2 agrees at 15 bases. This CDR3 comprises 17 residues. Losses at the gene ends were 5 bases for V and 0 bases for J; bases not matched to a gene: 6. Germline V gives CDR1 DFQATT, CDR2 SNEGSKA (reference sequence). CDR3 nucleotide sequence: TGCAGTGCTGGCGGGACTAGCGGGGGGATTAGCACAGATACGCAGTATTTT. Protein: CSAGGTSGGISTDTQYF.

This clonotype has a handful of counts. The chain uses TRBV19 and TRBJ2-4; D is uncertain. The CDR3 runs 13 residues. V was cut by 5 bases and J by 4 bases, with 9 bases left in between. Germline CDR1 reads LNHDA; CDR2 reads SQIVND (reference sequence). CDR3 DNA sequence: TGTGCCAGTAGTGAGGACGGGAAAAACATTCAGTACTTC. Protein sequence: CASSEDGKNIQYF.

J is TRBJ2-7 and V is TRBV20-1, with a possible D match to TRBD2 (6 bases). CDR1 and CDR2 (germline): DFQATT, SNEGSKA (reference sequence). CDR3 size: 10 residues. Between the trimmed V and J ends, which lost 6 bases and 6 bases, there was a span of 9 bases. DNA for the CDR3: TGCAGTGCGCGCGGGACCGAGCAGTACTTC. Translating it yields CSARGTEQYF.

This clonotype came up a few times. This sequence joins TRBV29-1 and TRBJ1-2, with TRBD1 as a possible D gene (6 bases). The germline V gene has CDR1 SQVTM and CDR2 ANQGSEA. The germline V and J ends were trimmed by 4 bases and 8 bases, with 14 bases remaining between them. CDR3 length equals 12 residues. The CDR3 coding sequence is TGCAGCGTTGGATTCGGGGGCCCCGGCTACACCTTC. Translation gives CSVGFGGPGYTF.